The 18 T cell receptor beta chains listed next were all sequenced from one sample in a study of blood T cell repertoires in COVID-19 (dated by TCRdb to the early 2020s). The library relied on the immunoSEQ multiplex PCR assay. In its TCRdb copy, this immuneACCESS table keeps in-frame sequences only and misses some clones. Where compared with another copy, unresolved V genes explain less than half of these, and the others have no known cause. The table for this sample lists nearly 50,000 clones; about 82% of them were counted only once. Jointly, the top ten make up roughly 2.1% of the sample. Input material: peripheral blood. These TCRs come from a woman aged 60-70 years with acute or convalescent COVID-19.

This rearrangement joins TRBV19 to TRBJ2-2, with a weak D call TRBD2 (7 bases). The CDR3 sequence is 12 residues long. The germline CDR1 and CDR2 sequences are LNHDA and SQIVND (reference sequence). V was pared by 9 bases and J by 7 bases, with 12 bases between. The CDR3 DNA is TGTGCCAGCAAAAGGGGGGGCGGGGAGCTGTTTTTT. It encodes CASKRGGGELFF.

This clone was recorded only once. V and J are TRBV6-1 and TRBJ1-2; D gene ambiguous. The CDR3 is made up of 14 amino acids. V was shortened by 2 bases and J by 2 bases, with 9 bases between the two germline ends. The germline gives CDR1 MNHNS, CDR2 SASEGT. CDR3 nucleotides: TGTGCCAGCAGTGAATCGGTTCTCAACTATGGCTACACCTTC. As protein: CASSESVLNYGYTF.

This clone was observed once. The chain combines TRBV5-8 with TRBJ1-5, with TRBD1 matching 7 bases. The CDR3 is 16 amino acids. Unmatched junction bases numbered 8, after V lost 4 bases and J lost 1 base. Per germline, CDR1 SGHTS and CDR2 YDEGEE. The CDR3 loop reads CASSPKQGLSNQPQHF. The CDR3 bases are TGTGCCAGCAGCCCTAAACAGGGGCTCAGCAATCAGCCCCAGCATTTT.

The chain carries TRBV5-6 and TRBJ1-5, with a tentative D call TRBD1 (5 bases). CDR1 is SGHDT and CDR2 is YYEEEE in the germline V gene. The CDR3 has 16 residues. Trimming removed 0 bases from V and 1 base from J, with 11 bases in between. The CDR3 loop reads CASSLEGRKSNQPQHF. The CDR3 region has the DNA TGTGCCAGCAGCTTGGAGGGGAGGAAGAGCAATCAGCCCCAGCATTTT.

The chain combines TRBV7-9 with TRBJ1-1; the match to TRBD1 covers 8 bases. The trim removed 5 bases at V and 2 bases at J, leaving 7 bases unmatched. Germline CDR1 is SEHNR and CDR2 is FQNEAQ (reference sequence). CDR3 length equals 15 residues. As DNA, the CDR3 is TGTGCCAGCAGCGCCCGCAGGGGGCGTAACACTGAAGCTTTCTTT. Translated: CASSARRGRNTEAFF. Drawing the rest from reference TRBV7-9 and TRBJ1-1, the complete variable domain is DTGVSQNPRHKITKRGQNVTFRCDPISEHNRLYWYRQTLGQGPEFLTYFQNEAQLEKSRLLSDRFSAERPKGSFSTLEIQRTEQGDSAMYLCASSARRGRNTEAFFGQGTRLTVV.

This clone turned up a few times. This chain links TRBV5-1 with TRBJ2-3, with 8 bases identical to TRBD1. With V trimmed by 4 bases and J by 6 bases, 4 bases remained unmatched. The CDR3 sequence is 13 residues long. Per the germline V gene, CDR1 is SGHRS and CDR2 is YFSETQ. In DNA, the CDR3 is TGCGCCAGCAGCCCAGACAGGGGTGATACGCAGTATTTT. This translates into CASSPDRGDTQYF. Filled out from reference TRBV5-1 and TRBJ2-3, the complete variable domain reads KAGVTQTPRYLIKTRGQQVTLSCSPISGHRSVSWYQQTPGQGLQFLFEYFSETQRNKGNFPGRFSGRQFSNSRSEMNVSTLELGDSALYLCASSPDRGDTQYFGPGTRLTVL.

This chain joins TRBV7-9 and TRBJ1-3, with no clear D. The V gene's germline CDR1 is SEHNR and CDR2 FQNEAQ (reference sequence). Trimming removed 5 bases from V and 0 bases from J, with 14 bases in between. The CDR3 spans 16 residues. CDR3 sequence reads: CASSPRGSSSGNTIYF. The DNA for the CDR3 is TGTGCCAGCAGCCCTCGAGGCAGCTCCTCTGGAAACACCATATATTTT.

This sequence joins TRBV4-2 and TRBJ2-7, with a tentative D call TRBD1 (5 bases). The CDR3 has 14 amino acids. The germline V gene has CDR1 LGHNA and CDR2 YNFKEQ. Trimming shortened V by 4 bases and J by 5 bases, and 15 bases separated the two germline ends. CDR3 in amino acids: CASSPAGKNNEQYF. CDR3 sequence (DNA): TGTGCCAGCAGCCCCGCAGGGAAGAATAACGAGCAGTACTTC.

The chain combines TRBV5-1 with TRBJ1-2; D gene ambiguous. CDR1 is SGHRS, CDR2 YFSETQ, per germline. V was trimmed by 0 bases and J by 4 bases, leaving 10 bases between them. CDR3 length: 14 residues. The CDR3 reads CASSLAAQSYGYTF. Here the CDR3 DNA reads TGCGCCAGCAGCTTGGCCGCACAGTCCTATGGCTACACCTTC.

The chain links TRBV2 to TRBJ1-2; D not certain. The V gene lost 4 bases and the J gene lost 0 bases, with 12 bases spanning the gap. This CDR3 comprises 15 residues. CDR1 SNHLY and CDR2 FYNNEI come from the germline V gene. Here the CDR3 DNA reads TGTGCCAGCAGTGTACGAACGGGGACTAACTATGGCTACACCTTC. Residues: CASSVRTGTNYGYTF.

This chain links TRBV20-1 with TRBJ2-1, with D perhaps matching TRBD2 (6 bases). Germline CDR1 is DFQATT and CDR2 is SNEGSKA (reference sequence). Trimming took off 5 bases at V and 0 bases at J, with 26 bases between the two ends. CDR3 length: 19 residues. The CDR3 region has the DNA TGCAGTGCTCGTGCTCTCAGCGGGCAAGACGGTAGCTCCTACAATGAGCAGTTCTTC. Translation gives CSARALSGQDGSSYNEQFF.

The rearrangement uses TRBV19 and TRBJ1-2; D might be TRBD1 (5 bases). This CDR3 comprises 14 residues. The V end lost 7 bases, the J end lost 0 bases, and 12 bases lay between the germline ends. In germline, CDR1 is LNHDA, CDR2 SQIVND (reference sequence). The CDR3 spells CASTRTFANYGYTF. The CDR3 DNA is TGTGCCAGTACTCGGACATTCGCTAACTATGGCTACACCTTC.

The CDR3 region has the DNA TGTGCCAGCAGTTACGCTAGGATGCCCACGCCCCAGCATTTT. It is translated as CASSYARMPTPQHF. The chain uses TRBV6-2 or TRBV6-3 and TRBJ1-5; D not resolved. The length of the CDR3 is 14 residues. The V and J ends lost 2 bases and 9 bases respectively, with 14 bases between them. Germline assignment: CDR1 MNHEY and CDR2 SVGEGT.

The rearrangement uses TRBV6-5 and TRBJ1-4; the D is unclear. Germline-derived CDR1 and CDR2 are MNHEY and SVGAGI. This CDR3 is built from 15 residues. V lost 6 bases and J 0 bases, leaving 11 bases between the germline ends. CDR3 residues: CASRRGYATNEKLFF. The CDR3 region has the DNA TGTGCCAGCAGGCGGGGATACGCAACTAATGAAAAACTGTTTTTT.

J is TRBJ1-5 and V is TRBV18, with D possibly TRBD1 on 6 matching bases. The CDR3 sequence is 14 residues long. Germline assignment: CDR1 KGHSH and CDR2 LQKENI. V gave up 1 base and J gave up 3 bases, with 7 bases separating them. DNA for the CDR3: TGTGCCAGCTCACCACGACAGGACAATCAGCCCCAGCATTTT. Its protein product is CASSPRQDNQPQHF.

V gene TRBV30 combines with J gene TRBJ2-5; 7 nucleotides match TRBD2. The CDR3 is 14 amino acids. The V gene's germline CDR1 is GTSNPN and CDR2 SVGIG (reference sequence). The V and J ends lost 0 bases and 2 bases, in that order; junction bases with no gene match: 3. The chain's CDR3 is CAWSVTSHQETQYF. Here the CDR3 DNA reads TGTGCCTGGAGTGTGACTAGCCATCAAGAGACCCAGTACTTC.

The V call is TRBV28, the J call TRBJ1-4; D not certain. Germline CDR1 MDHEN, CDR2 SYDVKM. The CDR3 extends over 15 amino acids. The V end was cut by 4 bases, the J end by 0 bases, with 9 bases between. CDR3 DNA sequence: TGTGCCAGCAGTTCCCCGGTTACAACTAATGAAAAACTGTTTTTT. Amino acid sequence: CASSSPVTTNEKLFF.

This clone came up once. One junction end disagrees with the germline gene, perhaps due to a read error. The rearrangement links TRBV7-3 to TRBJ2-2; 9 nucleotides agree with TRBD2. CDR1 is SGHTA, CDR2 FQGTGA, per germline. The CDR3 length is 16 residues. The DNA for the CDR3 is TGTGCCAGCAGCTTAACAGCGGGAGGCCGGCACCGGGGAGCTGTTTTT. Translating it yields CASSLTAGGRHRGAVF. The variable domain in full, with the rest retrieved from reference TRBV7-3 and TRBJ2-2, is GAGVSQTPSNKVTEKGKYVELRCDPISGHTALYWYRQSLGQGPEFLIYFQGTGAADDSGLPNDRFFAVRPEGSVSTLKIQRTERGDSAVYLCASSLTAGGRHRGAVFGEGSRLTVL.